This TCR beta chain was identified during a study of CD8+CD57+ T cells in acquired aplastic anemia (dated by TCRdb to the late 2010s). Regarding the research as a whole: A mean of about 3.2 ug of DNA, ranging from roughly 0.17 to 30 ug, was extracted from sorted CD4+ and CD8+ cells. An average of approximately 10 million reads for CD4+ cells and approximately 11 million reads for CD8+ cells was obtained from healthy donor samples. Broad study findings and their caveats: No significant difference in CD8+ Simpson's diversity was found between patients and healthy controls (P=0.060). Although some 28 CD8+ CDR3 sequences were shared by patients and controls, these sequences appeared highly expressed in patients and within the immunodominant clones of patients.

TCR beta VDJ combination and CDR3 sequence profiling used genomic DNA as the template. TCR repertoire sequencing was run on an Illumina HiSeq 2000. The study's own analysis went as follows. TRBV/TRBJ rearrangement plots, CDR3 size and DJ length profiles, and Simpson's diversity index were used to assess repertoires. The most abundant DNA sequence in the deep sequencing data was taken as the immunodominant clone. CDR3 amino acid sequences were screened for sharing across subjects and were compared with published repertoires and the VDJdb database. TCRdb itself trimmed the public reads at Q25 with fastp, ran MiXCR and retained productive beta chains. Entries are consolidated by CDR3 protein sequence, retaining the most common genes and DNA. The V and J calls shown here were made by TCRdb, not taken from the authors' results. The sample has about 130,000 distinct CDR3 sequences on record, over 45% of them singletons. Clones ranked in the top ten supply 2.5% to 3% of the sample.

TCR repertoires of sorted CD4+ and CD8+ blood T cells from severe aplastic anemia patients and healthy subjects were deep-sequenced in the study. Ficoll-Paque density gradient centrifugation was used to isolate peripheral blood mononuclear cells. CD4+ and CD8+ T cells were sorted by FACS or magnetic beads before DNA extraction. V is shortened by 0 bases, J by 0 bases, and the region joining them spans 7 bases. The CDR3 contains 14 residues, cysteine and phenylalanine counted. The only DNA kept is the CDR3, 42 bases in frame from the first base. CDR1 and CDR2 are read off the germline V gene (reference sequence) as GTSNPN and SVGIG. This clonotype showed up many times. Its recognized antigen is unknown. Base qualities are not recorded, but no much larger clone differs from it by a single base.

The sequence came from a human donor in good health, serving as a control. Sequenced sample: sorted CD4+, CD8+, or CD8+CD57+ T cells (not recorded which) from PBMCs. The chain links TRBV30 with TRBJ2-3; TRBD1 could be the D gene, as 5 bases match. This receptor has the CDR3 CAWSVGLSTDTQYF. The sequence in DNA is TGTGCCTGGAGTGTGGGGCTTAGCACAGATACGCAGTATTTT.